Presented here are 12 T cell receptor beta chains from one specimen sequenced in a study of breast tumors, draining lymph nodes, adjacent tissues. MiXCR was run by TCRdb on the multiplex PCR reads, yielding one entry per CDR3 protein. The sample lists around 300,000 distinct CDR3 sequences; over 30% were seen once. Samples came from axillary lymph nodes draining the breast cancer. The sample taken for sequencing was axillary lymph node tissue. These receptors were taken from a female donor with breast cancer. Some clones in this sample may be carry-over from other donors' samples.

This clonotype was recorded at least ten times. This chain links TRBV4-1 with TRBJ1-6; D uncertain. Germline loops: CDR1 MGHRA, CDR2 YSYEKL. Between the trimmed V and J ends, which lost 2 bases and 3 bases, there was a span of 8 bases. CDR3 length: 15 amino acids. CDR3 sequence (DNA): TGCGCCAGCAGCCAACCGGGAATCTATAATTCACCCCTCCACTTT. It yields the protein CASSQPGIYNSPLHF.

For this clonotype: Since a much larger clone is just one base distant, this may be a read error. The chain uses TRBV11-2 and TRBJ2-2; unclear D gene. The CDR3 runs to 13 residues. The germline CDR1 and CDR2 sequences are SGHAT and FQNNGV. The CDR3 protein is CASRFRNTAELFF. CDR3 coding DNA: TGTGCCAGCAGATTCAGGAACACCGCGGAGCTGTTTTTT.

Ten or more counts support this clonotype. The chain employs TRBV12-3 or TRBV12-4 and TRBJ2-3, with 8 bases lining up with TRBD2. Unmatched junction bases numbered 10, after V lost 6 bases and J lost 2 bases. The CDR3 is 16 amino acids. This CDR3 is CASSLPSGSLTDTQYF. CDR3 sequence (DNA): TGTGCCAGCAGCCTACCGAGCGGGAGCCTCACAGATACGCAGTATTTT.

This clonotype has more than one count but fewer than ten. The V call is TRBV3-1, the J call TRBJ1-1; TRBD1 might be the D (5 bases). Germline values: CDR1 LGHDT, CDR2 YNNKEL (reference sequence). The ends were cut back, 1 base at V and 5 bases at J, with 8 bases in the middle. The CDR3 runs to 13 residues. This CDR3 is CASSQVRGTEAFF. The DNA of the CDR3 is TGTGCCAGCAGCCAAGTAAGGGGAACTGAAGCTTTCTTT.

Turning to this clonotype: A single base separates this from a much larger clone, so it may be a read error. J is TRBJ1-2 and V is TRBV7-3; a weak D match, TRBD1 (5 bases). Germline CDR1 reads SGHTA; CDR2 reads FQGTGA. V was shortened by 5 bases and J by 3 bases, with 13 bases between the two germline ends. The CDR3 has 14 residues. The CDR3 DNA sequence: TGTGCCAGCAGCGCCACAAGGGGCGACTATGGCTACACCTTC. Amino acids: CASSATRGDYGYTF.

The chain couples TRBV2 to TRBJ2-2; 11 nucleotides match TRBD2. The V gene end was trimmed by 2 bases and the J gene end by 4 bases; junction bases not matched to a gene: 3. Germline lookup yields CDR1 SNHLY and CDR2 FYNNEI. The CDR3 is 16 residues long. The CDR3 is CASSELAGGSTGELFF. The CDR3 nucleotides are TGTGCCAGCAGTGAACTAGCGGGGGGCAGCACCGGGGAGCTGTTTTTT.

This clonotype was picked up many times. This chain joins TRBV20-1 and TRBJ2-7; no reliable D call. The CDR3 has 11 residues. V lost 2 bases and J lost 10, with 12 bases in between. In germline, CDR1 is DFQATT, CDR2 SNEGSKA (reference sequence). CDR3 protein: CSARQTTTQYF. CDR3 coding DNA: TGCAGTGCTAGACAAACTACGACACAGTACTTC.

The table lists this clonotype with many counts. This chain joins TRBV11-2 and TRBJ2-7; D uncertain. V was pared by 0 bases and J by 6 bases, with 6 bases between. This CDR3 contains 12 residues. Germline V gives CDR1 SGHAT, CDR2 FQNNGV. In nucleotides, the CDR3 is TGTGCCAGCAGCTTAGATCTTAGCGAGCAGTACTTC. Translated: CASSLDLSEQYF.

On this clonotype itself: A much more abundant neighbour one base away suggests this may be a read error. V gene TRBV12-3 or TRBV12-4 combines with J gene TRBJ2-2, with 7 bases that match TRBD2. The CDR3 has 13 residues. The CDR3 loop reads CAGRWGGTGELFF. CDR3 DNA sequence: TGTGCCGGCAGGTGGGGGGGCACCGGGGAGCTGTTTTTT.

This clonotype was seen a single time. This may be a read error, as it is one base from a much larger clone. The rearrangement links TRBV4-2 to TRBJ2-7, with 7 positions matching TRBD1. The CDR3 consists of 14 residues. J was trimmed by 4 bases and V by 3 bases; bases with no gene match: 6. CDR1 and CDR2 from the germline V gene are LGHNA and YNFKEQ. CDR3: CASSQDRRPYEQYF. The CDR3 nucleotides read TGTGCCAGCAGCCAGGACAGGCGGCCGTACGAGCAGTACTTC.

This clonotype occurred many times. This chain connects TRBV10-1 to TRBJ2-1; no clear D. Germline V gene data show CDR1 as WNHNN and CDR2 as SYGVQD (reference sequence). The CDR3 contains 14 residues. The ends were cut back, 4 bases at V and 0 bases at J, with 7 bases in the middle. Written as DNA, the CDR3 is TGCGCCAGCAGTGTTGGATTCTCCTACAATGAGCAGTTCTTC. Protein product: CASSVGFSYNEQFF.

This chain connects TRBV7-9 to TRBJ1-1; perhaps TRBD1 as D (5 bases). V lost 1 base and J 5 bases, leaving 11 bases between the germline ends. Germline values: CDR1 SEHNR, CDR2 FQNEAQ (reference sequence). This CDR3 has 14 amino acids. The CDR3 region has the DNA TGTGCCAGCAGCTTAGGGGCCGGGGGGACTGAAGCTTTCTTT. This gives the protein CASSLGAGGTEAFF.